The rows below give T cell receptor beta chains drawn from one sample of a study of cytomegalovirus exposure and HLA in healthy donors. Generated by immunoSEQ multiplex PCR, the TCRdb table keeps only in-frame clones and is missing some. The data contain about 140,000 clones, roughly 80% of them singletons. The sequenced sample consisted of PBMCs. The receptor source for this set is a man aged 35 to 55 in good health and CMV-seropositive. The CDR3 runs from the conserved cysteine through the conserved F or W. D genes are given only for firm matches. Rows may omit the clone size; those that give it use once, few, many or a size class.

V	D	J	size	DNA	CDR3
TRBV7-9	TRBD1	TRBJ1-2	-	TGTGCCAGCAGCCTAGGGACAGGGGGCATTAACTATGGCTACACCTTC	CASSLGTGGINYGYTF
TRBV5-6	TRBD2	TRBJ2-7	few	TGTGCCAGCAGCTTGGCTAGCGGGGCCCCCCTCTTC	CASSLASGAPLF
TRBV28	-	TRBJ1-2	-	TGTGCCAGCAGTTTACAAGGGGGTTACTATGGCTACACCTTC	CASSLQGGYYGYTF
TRBV5-4	TRBD2	TRBJ2-3	-	TGTGCCAGCAGCTTGTCGGCAGGGAGGGTCACAGATACGCAGTATTTT	CASSLSAGRVTDTQYF
TRBV4-3	-	TRBJ2-7	once	TGCGCCAGCAGCTACAAAGACAGTACCTACGAGCAGTACTTC	CASSYKDSTYEQYF
TRBV6-6	TRBD1	TRBJ1-1	-	TGTGCCACCAGGGACAGGAATTTGAACACTGAAGCTTTCTTT	CATRDRNLNTEAFF
TRBV7-2	TRBD1	TRBJ2-7	once	TGTGCCAGCAGCTTAAATAGAGGGGGCGCCGATTCCGAGCAGTACTTC	CASSLNRGGADSEQYF
TRBV10-3	TRBD1	TRBJ1-2	-	TGTGCCATCAGTGGGGCCGCAACAGGGGGCGCGGTCTATGGCTACACCTTC	CAISGAATGGAVYGYTF
TRBV7-9	-	TRBJ1-2	-	TGTGCCAGCAGCTCCCCCGGACTCTCTTCCACCTTC	CASSSPGLSSTF
TRBV15	TRBD1	TRBJ2-3	-	TGTGCCACCAGCAAACAGGGGGCAGGGGATACGCAGTATTTT	CATSKQGAGDTQYF
TRBV18	-	TRBJ1-5	-	TGTGCCAGCTCGCCGACAGGAGCGGAGCAGCCCCAGCATTTT	CASSPTGAEQPQHF
TRBV6-6	-	TRBJ1-1	few	TGTGCCAGCAGTTACTCTAGAGACACTGAAGCTTTCTTT	CASSYSRDTEAFF
TRBV29-1	TRBD1	TRBJ1-5	-	TGCAGCACCAGCACAGGGGGCGCAAATCAGCCCCAGCATTTT	CSTSTGGANQPQHF
TRBV7-2	-	TRBJ2-7	once	TGTGCCAGCAGCTTAGTGCGGGGAGACCGTCGCGAGCAGTACTTC	CASSLVRGDRREQYF
TRBV4-1	TRBD2	TRBJ2-5	-	TGCGCCAGCAGCCAAGTAAATATGGGACTAGCGGGGACAGAGACCCAGTACTTC	CASSQVNMGLAGTETQYF
TRBV28	TRBD1	TRBJ2-5	-	TGTGCCAGCAGTTTCCGACAGGGGGCCGGTGAGACCCAGTACTTC	CASSFRQGAGETQYF
TRBV18	TRBD1	TRBJ1-1	-	TGTGCCAGCTCACAGGGACAGGGGGCCACTGAAGCTTTCTTT	CASSQGQGATEAFF
TRBV6-1	-	TRBJ2-7	-	TGTGCCAGCGGCGGGGCCTACGAGCAGTACTTC	CASGGAYEQYF
TRBV29-1	-	TRBJ2-7	-	TGCAGCATTCGACCGAGGGCGGGCTACGAGCAGTACTTC	CSIRPRAGYEQYF
TRBV7-2	TRBD2	TRBJ2-1	few	TGTGCCAGCAGCCGTCGGGGGCGGGAGGATGAGCAGTTCTTC	CASSRRGREDEQFF
TRBV5-1	TRBD2	TRBJ2-7	-	TGCGCCAGCAGCTTGGGACTAGCCCCCTCCTACGAGCAGTACTTC	CASSLGLAPSYEQYF
TRBV11-2	-	TRBJ2-3	-	TGTGCCAGCAGCTGGAGGGGCAGGCACACAGATACGCAGTATTTT	CASSWRGRHTDTQYF
TRBV6-5	-	TRBJ1-6	few	TGTGCCAGCAGTTACCGGGATAATTCCCCCCTCCACTTT	CASSYRDNSPLHF
TRBV5-1	TRBD1	TRBJ1-1	-	TGCGCCAGCAGCTTGGGACAGGGAGAAGCTTTCTTT	CASSLGQGEAFF
TRBV27	TRBD1	TRBJ1-2	-	TGTGCCAGCAGTTTATTTCCAGGGGGAGGCTATGGCTACACCTTC	CASSLFPGGGYGYTF
TRBV5-5	-	TRBJ1-6	-	TGTGCCAGCAGCTTGGGAGCCAATGGTTCACCCCTCCACTTT	CASSLGANGSPLHF
TRBV28	-	TRBJ1-2	-	TGTGCCAGCAGTCTCAAAAGGGGACTTGGCTACACCTTC	CASSLKRGLGYTF
TRBV28	TRBD1	TRBJ2-1	-	TGTGCCAGCAGGGGAACGGACAGGTCCTACAATGAGCAGTTCTTC	CASRGTDRSYNEQFF